Below, 19 T cell receptor beta chains from the same sample are listed, as sequenced in a study of PD-L1 blockade in urothelial cancer. Sample time point: pretreatment peripheral blood. The table came from immunoSEQ multiplex PCR; TCRdb's copy has only in-frame clones and leaves some out. The sample lists around 100,000 clones, roughly 87% occurring once. The specimen comprised PBMCs, sampled around atezolizumab (anti-PD-L1) treatment. The origin of the receptors is a man aged 55 to 70 with urothelial cancer.

The chain recombines TRBV6-5 with TRBJ2-5; no clear D. CDR1 is MNHEY, CDR2 SVGAGI, per germline. The CDR3 has 14 residues. The germline V and J ends were trimmed by 2 bases and 3 bases, with 10 bases remaining between them. CDR3 region: CASSYQAGEETQYF. DNA of the CDR3: TGTGCCAGCAGTTACCAGGCCGGTGAAGAGACCCAGTACTTC.

The chain links TRBV9 to TRBJ1-1; 11 bases are a match to TRBD1. V dropped 0 bases and J dropped 5; count of bases not matched to a gene: 3. This CDR3 has 15 residues. Looked up from germline, CDR1 is SGDLS and CDR2 is YYNGEE. The CDR3 loop is CASSVVDRGPTEAFF. In nucleotides, the CDR3 is TGTGCCAGCAGCGTAGTGGACAGGGGGCCTACTGAAGCTTTCTTT.

The rearrangement links TRBV15 to TRBJ1-6; possibly TRBD1 for D (6 bases). V was cut by 3 bases and J by 7 bases, with 10 bases left in between. The CDR3 runs to 14 residues. Per germline, CDR1 LNHNV and CDR2 YYDKDF (reference sequence). The CDR3 DNA sequence: TGTGCCACCAGCAGGGATACAGGGAATTCACCCCTCCACTTT. This gives the protein CATSRDTGNSPLHF.

This CDR3 is CASATPRQASYEQYF. CDR3 DNA sequence: TGTGCCAGCGCTACACCGCGACAGGCGAGCTACGAGCAGTACTTC. The chain carries TRBV6-5 and TRBJ2-7; perhaps TRBD1 as D (6 bases). The length of the CDR3 is 15 residues. Germline-derived CDR1 and CDR2 are MNHEY and SVGAGI. Trimming took off 8 bases at V and 3 bases at J, with 20 bases between the two ends.

The chain uses TRBV18 and TRBJ2-7, with 7 bases lining up with TRBD1. CDR3 length: 14 amino acids. V lost 3 bases, J lost 4 bases, and 6 bases stayed unmatched. CDR1 is KGHSH and CDR2 is LQKENI in the germline V gene. Written as DNA, the CDR3 is TGTGCCAGCTCACCGAGAGACAGGGCTTACGAGCAGTACTTC. Protein sequence: CASSPRDRAYEQYF. The full variable domain, completed using reference TRBV18 and TRBJ2-7, is NAGVMQNPRHLVRRRGQEARLRCSPMKGHSHVYWYRQLPEEGLKFMVYLQKENIIDESGMPKERFSAEFPKEGPSILRIQQVVRGDSAAYFCASSPRDRAYEQYFGPGTRLTVT.

The chain recombines TRBV5-1 with TRBJ2-2; 9 bases line up with TRBD2. CDR1 and CDR2 (germline): SGHRS, YFSETQ. The CDR3 runs 17 residues. With 1 base clipped from V and 6 bases from J, the junction kept 10 bases outside the gene matches. The CDR3 sequence: CASSLWSAGGTAGELFF. The CDR3 DNA follows: TGCGCCAGCAGCTTGTGGTCCGCGGGAGGGACAGCCGGGGAGCTGTTTTTT. The complete variable domain, with remaining parts taken from reference TRBV5-1 and TRBJ2-2, reads KAGVTQTPRYLIKTRGQQVTLSCSPISGHRSVSWYQQTPGQGLQFLFEYFSETQRNKGNFPGRFSGRQFSNSRSEMNVSTLELGDSALYLCASSLWSAGGTAGELFFGEGSRLTVL.

The table lists this clone with a few counts. The chain recombines TRBV28 with TRBJ1-2, with D maybe TRBD1 (6 bases). This CDR3 has 14 residues. Germline CDR1 reads MDHEN; CDR2 reads SYDVKM. V lost 3 bases and J lost 6, with 14 bases in between. CDR3 sequence: CASSLTAGANGYTF. Written as DNA, the CDR3 is TGTGCCAGCAGTTTGACGGCAGGGGCGAATGGCTACACCTTC.

The chain couples TRBV30 to TRBJ2-7, with TRBD1 matching 7 bases. The CDR3 length is 13 residues. Germline-derived CDR1 and CDR2 are GTSNPN and SVGIG (reference sequence). The trim removed 0 bases at V and 6 bases at J, leaving 5 bases unmatched. The chain's CDR3 is CAWSVGDSGEQYF. CDR3 DNA: TGTGCCTGGAGTGTTGGGGACAGCGGCGAGCAGTACTTC.

This chain connects TRBV7-2 to TRBJ1-2; no reliable D call. V dropped 3 bases and J dropped 11 bases, with 16 bases sitting between them. The V gene's germline CDR1 is SGHTA and CDR2 FQGNSA. This CDR3 is built from 13 residues. For the CDR3, the DNA is TGTGCCAGCAGCTTCCTTACGACACCTGTGTACACCTTC. Amino acid sequence: CASSFLTTPVYTF.

The chain links TRBV28 to TRBJ2-7; TRBD2 might be the D (5 bases). The germline gives CDR1 MDHEN, CDR2 SYDVKM. The CDR3 loop spans 14 amino acids. V was trimmed by 6 bases and J by 8 bases, leaving 20 bases between them. This chain's CDR3 is CASRTSGVPPKQYF. The CDR3 bases are TGTGCCAGCAGGACGAGCGGTGTCCCCCCAAAGCAGTACTTC.

This chain connects TRBV29-1 to TRBJ1-1; D perhaps matches TRBD1 (5 bases). The CDR3 extends over 12 amino acids. Trimming cost V 5 bases and J 5 bases, with 12 bases left between them. From germline, CDR1 is SQVTM and CDR2 ANQGSEA. Here the CDR3 DNA reads TGCAGCGTTCCATGGGGGGGAACTGAAGCTTTCTTT. Its protein is CSVPWGGTEAFF.

The rearrangement links TRBV19 to TRBJ2-7; 8 nucleotides align to TRBD2. The CDR3 has 14 amino acids. Germline CDR1 reads LNHDA; CDR2 reads SQIVND (reference sequence). V shed 4 bases, J shed 7 bases, and the junction held 9 bases outside the gene matches. The CDR3 loop is CASSTSGGPGEQYF. CDR3 nucleotides: TGTGCCAGTAGTACTTCGGGAGGGCCGGGTGAGCAGTACTTC.

This clone was detected once. The chain joins TRBV5-1 to TRBJ2-1; the D gene is possibly TRBD1 (7 bases). V was pared by 4 bases and J by 10 bases, with 24 bases between. The CDR3 spans 16 residues. CDR1 SGHRS and CDR2 YFSETQ come from the germline V gene. CDR3 residues: CASSLQGGPDVNEQFF. The CDR3 bases are TGCGCCAGCAGCCTGCAGGGGGGTCCCGATGTGAACGAGCAGTTCTTC.

The J gene is TRBJ1-2, the V gene TRBV9, with TRBD1 identical over 10 bases. The CDR3 runs 14 residues. Trimming at V came to 3 bases and at J to 5 bases, leaving 4 bases not matched to a gene. Per germline, CDR1 SGDLS and CDR2 YYNGEE. The CDR3 loop reads CASSEGTGEYGYTF. DNA for the CDR3: TGTGCCAGCAGCGAGGGGACAGGGGAGTATGGCTACACCTTC.

The chain couples TRBV9 to TRBJ2-3, with 9 bases matching TRBD2. Per germline, CDR1 SGDLS and CDR2 YYNGEE. V lost 4 bases, J lost 7 bases, and 10 bases stayed unmatched. This CDR3 has 15 residues. The CDR3 nucleotides are TGTGCCAGCAGCACGAGGGAACTAGCGGGTTATACGCAGTATTTT. Translating it yields CASSTRELAGYTQYF.

The J gene is TRBJ2-2, the V gene TRBV15; D remains ambiguous. The CDR3 sequence is 13 residues long. Germline CDR1 and CDR2: LNHNV and YYDKDF (reference sequence). V was cut by 0 bases and J by 6 bases, with 5 bases left in between. The CDR3, as DNA: TGTGCCACCAGCAGAGATCGGGCCGGGGAGCTGTTTTTT. Residues: CATSRDRAGELFF.

V gene TRBV19 combines with J gene TRBJ1-4; D gene uncertain. The CDR3 totals 18 residues. V lost 3 bases and J lost 1, with 18 bases in between. Germline V CDR1 and CDR2: LNHDA, SQIVND (reference sequence). The CDR3 sequence: CASSMSAWGGGTNEKLFF. CDR3 DNA sequence: TGTGCCAGTAGTATGTCCGCCTGGGGAGGAGGAACTAATGAAAAACTGTTTTTT.

CDR3 protein: CASSVVGEGEQYF. The CDR3 DNA sequence: TGTGCCAGCAGCGTAGTGGGGGAGGGCGAGCAGTACTTC. The chain is built from TRBV9 and TRBJ2-7; TRBD2 aligns across 7 bases. CDR3 length equals 13 residues. V gave up 0 bases and J gave up 6 bases; unmatched junction bases: 3. The germline V gene has CDR1 SGDLS and CDR2 YYNGEE.

The chain joins TRBV6-1 to TRBJ1-5, with D tentatively TRBD1 (6 bases). Germline V CDR1 and CDR2: MNHNS, SASEGT. This CDR3 region has 15 residues. V was shortened by 3 bases and J by 4 bases, with 13 bases between the two germline ends. DNA of the CDR3: TGTGCCAGCAGTGATAACTTTCAGGGGAATCAGCCCCAGCATTTT. As protein: CASSDNFQGNQPQHF.